This record looks at one T cell receptor beta chain sequence and its context. The target antigen is unknown. The data stem from a study of T cell responses to AZD1222 COVID-19 vaccine. Study-wide results and limits: Spike regions recognized by vaccine-associated CD4 TCRs spanned the protein, led by 160-218 and 743-854. Females made up more of the donors, who were largely white British, and clonal diversity may have come out too low.

The study pooled second doses at about 4 or about 12 weeks. Data came from immunoSEQ multiplex PCR; TCRdb stores just in-frame clones and leaves some out. The sample has tens of thousands of clones, 85% to 90% seen once. The germline V gene has CDR1 LGHDT and CDR2 YNNKEL (reference sequence). V was clipped by 7 bases and J by 5 bases, with 11 bases between them. CDR3 length: 12 amino acids. The receptor's source is an adult who received the AZD1222 COVID-19 vaccine. The input for sequencing was peripheral blood, taken 28 days after the second AZD1222 dose. V and J are TRBV3-1 (or the pseudogene TRBV3-2) and TRBJ1-1, with D perhaps TRBD1 (6 bases). The CDR3 DNA sequence: TGTGCCAGCAACCAGGGGTATACTGAAGCTTTCTTT. Amino acids: CASNQGYTEAFF.